These 6 T cell receptor beta chains were sequenced from one sample in a study of blood T cell repertoires in COVID-19. Only in-frame clones appear in the TCRdb table, and some are missing; sequencing was by immunoSEQ multiplex PCR. Of about 62,000 clones in the sample, 86% were seen once. The sample was peripheral blood. These receptors were obtained from a woman older than 75 with acute or convalescent COVID-19.

Points on this clone: One junction end does not reproduce the germline sequence, and a read error may be involved. The genes are TRBV3-1 (or the pseudogene TRBV3-2) and TRBJ2-7; D might be TRBD1 (5 bases). Germline V CDR1 and CDR2: LGHDT, YNNKEL (reference sequence). The CDR3 totals 12 residues. The CDR3 DNA follows: TGTGCCAGCAGCAAAGACAGCTACGAGCAGTACTTC. This translates into CASSKDSYEQYF.

The chain combines TRBV18 with TRBJ1-1; 7 bases match TRBD1. Germline V gives CDR1 KGHSH, CDR2 LQKENI. The CDR3 spans 16 residues. Trimming removed 3 bases from V and 1 base from J; junction bases left unmatched: 8. The CDR3 coding sequence is TGTGCCAGCTCACCTCTAACCGGGACAGAGAACACTGAAGCTTTCTTT. Residues: CASSPLTGTENTEAFF.

This chain uses TRBV6-5 with TRBJ2-2; 11 nucleotides align to TRBD1. After removal of 5 bases from V and 5 bases from J, the junction contained 4 bases not matched to a gene. The length of the CDR3 is 15 residues. Germline V gene sequence: CDR1 MNHEY, CDR2 SVGAGI. The CDR3 nucleotides read TGTGCCAGCAGTCGGGACAGGGGGGGAACCGGGGAGCTGTTTTTT. Its protein product is CASSRDRGGTGELFF.

The chain uses TRBV18 and TRBJ2-5; 9 positions agree with TRBD2. Germline loops: CDR1 KGHSH, CDR2 LQKENI. The length of the CDR3 is 15 residues. V was clipped by 3 bases and J by 5 bases; unmatched bases: 7. The CDR3 sequence is CASSPLAGKWETQYF. The CDR3 coding sequence is TGTGCCAGCTCACCCCTAGCGGGAAAATGGGAGACCCAGTACTTC.

V usage is TRBV30 and J usage is TRBJ2-5, with 8 bases fitting TRBD1. Germline values: CDR1 GTSNPN, CDR2 SVGIG (reference sequence). Germline trimming cut 2 bases from V and 0 bases from J; bases unmatched to any gene: 5. CDR3 size: 15 residues. The CDR3 DNA reads as TGTGCCTGGAGTCGGGCAGGGGGCTACCAAGAGACCCAGTACTTC. Its translation is CAWSRAGGYQETQYF.

This chain joins TRBV5-5 and TRBJ2-5; D is uncertain. V was pared by 7 bases and J by 1 base, with 14 bases between. Germline V lookup: CDR1 SGHKS, CDR2 YYEKEE (reference sequence). The CDR3 loop spans 14 amino acids. The CDR3: CASAVTGFQETQYF. The CDR3 coding sequence is TGTGCCAGCGCCGTGACTGGGTTCCAAGAGACCCAGTACTTC.